This TCR beta chain was identified in a study of CXCR3-negative and CXCR3-positive naive CD8 T cells. Overall study results and limits: Naive cells, whether CXCR3-negative or CXCR3-positive, had similar TRBV-TRBJ usage, while memory cells differed. Once cells were cryopreserved, CXCR3 expression went down partly, and most assays used fresh PBMCs. Memory CD8+ T cell repertoires were far less diverse than both naive subsets. CXCR3-positive naive cells carried more hydrophobic TRB CDR3s than CXCR3-negative ones. Naive subsets did not differ in surface CD5, and the authors estimated TCR strength using properties of the TRB CDR3.

This CDR3 has 14 amino acids. Germline CDR1 DFQATT, CDR2 SNEGSKA (reference sequence). As concerns this clonotype: Antigen: not known.

UMI-labeled 5' RACE TRB cDNA libraries were prepared from the cells. With the 5' RACE reads reprocessed, TCRdb shows one record per CDR3 protein and no DNA. Recorded for this sample: about 60,000 distinct CDR3 sequences. J is TRBJ2-1 and V is TRBV20-1; TCRdb returns TRBD2, unconfirmable since there is no DNA. Sequenced sample: naive CXCR3+ CD8+ T cells from blood. Regarding subset: CD45RO-CCR7+CD27+CD95- naive CD8+ T cells expressing CXCR3 (TNR3+). This TCR was sampled from a human donor in good health. Some clones in this sample may be carry-over from other donors' samples. The CDR3 region is CSGSGGPDYNEQFF.